This T cell receptor beta chain was observed in a study of T cells in Graves' hyperthyroidism and ophthalmopathy (dated by TCRdb to between 2019 and 2020). Some background on the complete study: Peripheral blood was collected at initial diagnosis, before any treatment. A discovery cohort of roughly 100 patients, approximately 45 with Graves' ophthalmopathy and 55 to 65 with stable Graves' hyperthyroidism, was used to find distinguishing TCR V-J signatures. The roughly 94 discovery patients were randomly divided into training and test sets at a 7:3 ratio. An independent validation cohort of 18 to 20 hyperthyroidism patients and about 15 patients who later progressed to ophthalmopathy tested prospective prediction of ophthalmopathy. After sampling, hyperthyroidism patients received methimazole starting at 30 mg daily, and ophthalmopathy patients received high-dose intravenous methylprednisolone. According to the paper, TCR Vbeta CDR3 sequencing was carried out on 135 peripheral blood samples, which came from more than 40 ophthalmopathy, around 74 hyperthyroidism and roughly 17 progressor patients. In more than 5 Graves' hyperthyroidism patients, the study also compared T-cell repertoires from thyroid tissue with T-cell repertoires from blood. Overall study outcomes, separate from this receptor: In validation, the model predicted progression to ophthalmopathy a median of approximately 6.6 months before onset, with over 55% sensitivity and just under 75% specificity. Most expanded thyroid clonotypes (frequency above 0.001) were also detected in blood, suggesting blood repertoires may reflect thyroid immune responses. Sample size was not statistically predetermined, and investigators were not blinded to group allocation. A 13 V-J signature model separated ophthalmopathy from stable hyperthyroidism, with approximately 87% sensitivity and roughly 82% specificity in cross-validation and 80%/75% in testing.

The sample holds a few counts of this clonotype. It has no known antigen specificity. No clone much larger than this one lies a single base away; base qualities are absent. The TCR beta CDR3 regions were amplified from the RNA transcripts. For the first round of RT-PCR on the TCR CDR3, the HTBI primer set was used together with the Qiagen OneStep RT-PCR kit. Libraries were constructed in a second round of multiplex PCR, after which size selection and purification were carried out. Paired-end sequencing of the libraries was performed with 100 bp reads on an Illumina HiSeq2000. Per the authors' processing: SOAPnuke was used to process the raw data, with reads discarded if the reads contained adapters or uncalled bases, had a mean Phred below 15, or lacked an exact constant-primer or identifier match. High-quality paired reads were merged using COPE v1.2.5, and each unique nucleotide sequence was defined as a clonotype. Clonotypes were aligned to IMGT TRBV, TRBD and TRBJ reference segments using MiTCR v1.1. The analysis included only V-J combinations with a frequency above 0.0001, which together covered 99.2% of the repertoires. The TCS score was defined as the ratio of F50 (clonal expansion) to E x V (chaos), calculated using BLOSUM62-based TCRdist between CDR3 peptides within each V-J. Welch's t-statistics and random forest reduced roughly 540 V-J features to about 12, which were used in a naive Bayes classifier (R e1071). TCRdb itself trimmed the public reads at Q25 with fastp, ran MiXCR and retained productive beta chains. Every CDR3 protein is listed once, alongside the most common genes and DNA of its rows. The V and J calls here are based on TCRdb, not the publication. This sample lists about 600,000 distinct CDR3 sequences; more than 15% were detected once. The ten largest clonotypes hold 3% to 4% of the sample.

Ophthalmopathy patients had moderately to severely active disease, Clinical Activity Score of at least 3, NOSPECS grade of at least 4, and duration under 3 months. Any patient with an uncontrolled infection, another autoimmune disease, pregnancy or lactation was excluded. Clinical symptoms, serum thyroxine and TRAb, thyroid ultrasound, and orbital computed tomography formed the basis for the diagnoses. PBMCs were isolated from 10 ml of fresh peripheral blood by Ficoll-Paque density gradient centrifugation. Total RNA was extracted using Trizol reagent, and RNA quality was assessed on an Agilent 2100 Bioanalyzer. The sequence came from a middle-aged woman with Graves' ophthalmopathy. The sample consisted of blood.

CDR3 region: CAWTQTGGSADTQYF. The DNA is as follows: TGTGCCTGGACTCAGACAGGGGGCTCGGCAGATACGCAGTATTTT. The V and J segments used are TRBV30 and TRBJ2-3; 10 of the junction bases match TRBD1. In the germline V gene (reference sequence), CDR1 corresponds to GTSNPN and CDR2 to SVGIG. From its cysteine to its phenylalanine, the CDR3 spans 15 amino acids. Only the CDR3 part of the read is kept: 45 bases, read in frame from the first base. The junction shows trimming of 4 bases on V and 4 bases on J, and the gene matches do not reach 8 bases of it.